The 16 T cell receptor beta chains below come from one sample, sequenced in a study of blood T cell repertoires in COVID-19. The table came from immunoSEQ multiplex PCR; TCRdb's copy has only in-frame clones and leaves some out. The sample records over 120,000 clones, over 60% being singletons. Material for sequencing was PBMCs or T cells enriched from blood (not recorded which). These receptors all stem from a woman between 50 and 59 years old who had recovered from COVID-19.

V and J are TRBV18 and TRBJ2-7; 9 bases fit TRBD2. Trimming cost V 3 bases and J 3 bases; bases outside gene matches: 9. The CDR3 covers 16 residues. Germline loops: CDR1 KGHSH, CDR2 LQKENI. For the CDR3, the DNA is TGTGCCAGCTCACCCCCGGCGGGAGGGATTTACTACGAGCAGTACTTC. Its protein product is CASSPPAGGIYYEQYF.

The chain has TRBV28 and TRBJ2-3; a weak D match, TRBD1 (6 bases). The CDR3 runs to 16 residues. Germline assignment: CDR1 MDHEN and CDR2 SYDVKM. V dropped 1 base and J dropped 2 bases, with 13 bases sitting between them. The CDR3 reads CASSLSPNRVTDTQYF. The CDR3 DNA reads TGTGCCAGCAGTTTATCCCCAAACAGGGTCACAGATACGCAGTATTTT.

The rearrangement uses TRBV18 and TRBJ2-2, with D maybe TRBD2 (5 bases). Looked up from germline, CDR1 is KGHSH and CDR2 is LQKENI. Trimming left V 0 bases short and J 0 bases short, with 11 bases between. The CDR3 length is 17 residues. The CDR3 spells CASSPPRAGPNTGELFF. The CDR3 DNA sequence: TGTGCCAGCTCACCACCCCGGGCGGGTCCGAACACCGGGGAGCTGTTTTTT.

The chain is built from TRBV24-1 and TRBJ2-1; 8 nucleotides match TRBD1. Germline trimming cut 3 bases from V and 6 bases from J; bases unmatched to any gene: 9. Per the germline V gene, CDR1 is KGHDR and CDR2 is SFDVKD. The CDR3 has 16 amino acids. The CDR3 DNA reads TGTGCCACCAGTGATCCCTCCCGGGACAGGTCCAATGAGCAGTTCTTC. It specifies CATSDPSRDRSNEQFF.

The rearrangement joins TRBV12-5 to TRBJ2-1; 9 positions agree with TRBD1. V trimming: 2 bases; J trimming: 7 bases; junction bases outside the gene matches: 3. This CDR3 spans 14 amino acids. Germline loops: CDR1 LGHNT, CDR2 FRNRAP. The CDR3 nucleotides read TGTGCTAGTGGTTTGACAGGGGGCGCGAATGAGCAGTTCTTC. The encoded protein is CASGLTGGANEQFF.

The J gene is TRBJ1-2, the V gene TRBV5-1, with D maybe TRBD1 (5 bases). Germline V gives CDR1 SGHRS, CDR2 YFSETQ. Trimming took 0 bases from V and 8 from J, leaving 17 bases between them. The CDR3 extends over 15 amino acids. CDR3 sequence: CASSLGYSGYQGYTF. CDR3 DNA sequence: TGCGCCAGCAGCTTGGGGTATTCAGGGTATCAGGGCTACACCTTC.

The sample holds one count of this clone. This sequence joins TRBV19 and TRBJ2-6; 10 bases fit TRBD1. The CDR3 covers 17 residues. Looked up from germline, CDR1 is LNHDA and CDR2 is SQIVND (reference sequence). Unmatched junction bases numbered 6, after V lost 5 bases and J lost 2 bases. CDR3 protein: CASSPGTGVAGANVLTF. CDR3 sequence (DNA): TGTGCCAGTAGTCCCGGGACAGGGGTTGCTGGGGCCAACGTCCTGACTTTC.

The rearrangement links TRBV5-1 to TRBJ2-5, with unresolved D. Germline V gene lookup returns CDR1 SGHRS and CDR2 YFSETQ. The CDR3 contains 16 residues. Trimming cost V 4 bases and J 3 bases, with 19 bases left between them. CDR3 bases: TGCGCCAGCAGCCTCCAACCGTCTGGCAAAGAAGAGACCCAGTACTTC. Its protein is CASSLQPSGKEETQYF.

V usage is TRBV10-1 and J usage is TRBJ2-7, with D hard to call. Germline V gives CDR1 WNHNN, CDR2 SYGVQD (reference sequence). This CDR3 has 13 residues. The V gene lost 6 bases and the J gene lost 9 bases, with 18 bases spanning the gap. The CDR3 sequence is CASRTSSYERQYF. The CDR3 nucleotides read TGCGCCAGCAGAACGAGTTCCTACGAGCGGCAGTACTTC.

The rearrangement uses TRBV5-4 and TRBJ1-4; 10 bases agree with TRBD1. This CDR3 spans 17 amino acids. Germline assignment: CDR1 SGHNT and CDR2 YYREEE (reference sequence). The trim removed 0 bases at V and 7 bases at J, leaving 9 bases unmatched. The CDR3 nucleotides read TGTGCCAGCAGCTTGGGACAGGGGGCGGGGGTCAGTGAAAAACTGTTTTTT. Residues: CASSLGQGAGVSEKLFF.

As regards this clone: Compared with germline, one end of the junction differs, possibly owing to a read error. The genes are TRBV3-1 (or the pseudogene TRBV3-2) and TRBJ1-1, with D maybe TRBD1 (5 bases). The germline gives CDR1 LGHDT, CDR2 YNNKEL (reference sequence). CDR3 length: 16 amino acids. Here the CDR3 DNA reads TGTGCCAGCAGCCAAGACATCGGCCCAGGGAACCCTGAAGCTTTCTTT. Its translation: CASSQDIGPGNPEAFF.

This chain uses TRBV9 with TRBJ1-1, with 9 bases identical to TRBD1. Trimming removed 4 bases from V and 6 bases from J; junction bases left unmatched: 7. Germline lookup yields CDR1 SGDLS and CDR2 YYNGEE. This CDR3 contains 14 residues. The CDR3 coding sequence is TGTGCCAGCAGCCCGTGGGACAGGGTCGCTGAAGCTTTCTTT. Translation gives CASSPWDRVAEAFF.

CDR3 amino acids: CASSAQGPGTDTQYF. In DNA, the CDR3 is TGCGCCAGCAGCGCACAGGGACCTGGCACAGATACGCAGTATTTT. V usage is TRBV5-1 and J usage is TRBJ2-3; D is possibly TRBD1 (6 bases). V was trimmed by 4 bases and J by 1 base, leaving 13 bases between them. Germline CDR1 SGHRS, CDR2 YFSETQ. This CDR3 comprises 15 residues.

The V and J genes are TRBV3-1 (or the pseudogene TRBV3-2) and TRBJ2-7; 10 bases match TRBD1. Germline CDR1 LGHDT, CDR2 YNNKEL (reference sequence). CDR3 size: 15 residues. V lost 3 bases to trimming and J lost 4 bases; unmatched junction nucleotides: 6. DNA for the CDR3: TGTGCCAGCAGCCAGTGGGGGACAGGGGCGTACGAGCAGTACTTC. This sequence encodes CASSQWGTGAYEQYF.

This chain links TRBV30 with TRBJ1-6, with 8 bases lining up with TRBD1. The CDR3 totals 15 residues. Trimming removed 3 bases from V and 8 bases from J; junction bases left unmatched: 9. The germline gives CDR1 GTSNPN, CDR2 SVGIG (reference sequence). The CDR3 DNA is TGTGCCTGGAGCTTCGAGACAGGGGTAGATTCACCCCTCCACTTT. Its protein product is CAWSFETGVDSPLHF.

This clone was seen more than once but under ten times. V is TRBV29-1 and J is TRBJ1-1; the match to TRBD1 covers 7 bases. The junction had 10 bases not matched to a gene; V was cut back by 5 bases and J by 7 bases. The CDR3 sequence is 13 residues long. Per the germline V gene, CDR1 is SQVTM and CDR2 is ANQGSEA. The CDR3 reads CSVSNRGKSEAFF. In nucleotides, the CDR3 is TGCAGCGTTTCTAACAGGGGTAAGAGTGAAGCTTTCTTT. Together with reference TRBV29-1 and TRBJ1-1, the CDR3 gives the full variable domain: SAVISQKPSRDICQRGTSLTIQCQVDSQVTMMFWYRQQPGQSLTLIATANQGSEATYESGFVIDKFPISRPNLTFSTLTVSNMSPEDSSIYLCSVSNRGKSEAFFGQGTRLTVV.